This T cell receptor (beta chain) was documented in a study of blood T cell repertoires in COVID-19 (dated by TCRdb to the early 2020s). The study in broad terms: Samples from collaborators originated in the United States, Italy and Spain and spanned both the acute and convalescent phases of COVID-19. The prospective study material was composed of cDNA or gDNA derived from T cells, B-cell-depleted T cells, or PBMCs. The dataset comprised deeply sampled blood TCRbeta repertoires from subjects exposed to, actively infected with, or recovered from COVID-19. The repertoires were made available in a free public database intended to serve as a resource for research on the immune response to SARS-CoV-2. Samples were obtained from the ongoing ImmuneRACE study (first 160 participants) and from 1,254 subjects provided by 6 global collaborators. Sample metadata almost always included a de-identified subject ID, COVID-19 status, age in years and sex. Where HLA class I and class II types were available, the types were taken from metadata supplied by the sample provider, not from assay-based typing.

Results the study describes overall, beyond this receptor: How much clinical and demographic metadata was included differed by source and by participant, and the metadata was provided uncurated.

TCRbeta CDR3 regions were amplified from genomic DNA using the immunoSEQ Assay, a bias-controlled multiplex PCR. In the original analysis: Nucleated cell counts per sample were estimated from amplification of reference gene primers within the assay. To quantify the absolute abundance of each unique TCRbeta CDR3 rearrangement, sequence reads were collapsed and filtered. For each sample, productive Simpson clonality was calculated as the square root of Simpson's diversity index over productive rearrangements. TCRdb's version of the immuneACCESS table is confined to in-frame rearrangements and falls short of the full clone set. An unresolved V gene accounts for under half of the shortfall where checked; the remainder is of unknown origin. The D gene and trimming were derived from the DNA, and the V and J assignments and clone size from that table. This sample comprises about 150,000 clones, about nine tenths of them detected only once. About 2.4% of the sample lies in the top ten.

Worth noting for this clone: This receptor's antigen is unknown. Base qualities are missing; no much larger clone stands one base away.

From cysteine to phenylalanine, the CDR3 is 16 amino acids long. Only the CDR3 region is kept as DNA, spanning 48 bases read in frame from base 1. Based on the germline V gene (reference sequence), the CDR1 and CDR2 sequences are SGHNT and YYREEE. A distance of 16 bases separates the germline ends of V and J, which lose 0 bases and 6 bases respectively. Each collaborating institution followed its own protocols to collect whole blood in K2EDTA tubes. For TCRbeta analysis, collaborators shipped samples as frozen whole blood, isolated PBMCs, or DNA extracted from either of those sample types. This receptor chain uses TRBV5-4 and TRBJ2-1; the D region possibly corresponds to TRBD2 (5 bases align). The source is a woman in her seventies with acute or convalescent COVID-19. The sample was peripheral blood. This receptor has the CDR3 CASSLDSYPRGNEQFF. The DNA sequence is TGTGCCAGCAGCTTGGATTCGTACCCCCGGGGCAATGAGCAGTTCTTC.